A selection of T cell receptor beta chains follows, all from one sample in a study of T-cell reconstitution after alpha-beta-depleted transplantation in children. TCRdb reanalysed the PCR reads using MiXCR and keeps one entry per CDR3 protein. The table records around 580,000 distinct CDR3 sequences, 25% to 30% of them present only once. The sequences come from PBMCs, collected before TCRalphabeta/CD19-depleted stem cell transplant. These receptors were collected from a boy younger than two with Wiskott-Aldrich syndrome, due to receive a stem cell transplant. CDR3s include the opening cysteine and the closing phenylalanine or tryptophan. Fields, in order: D gene, J gene, V gene, clone size, CDR3 DNA, CDR3 protein. D genes are given only for firm matches. Clone size is stated in some rows and not others, as once, few, many or a class when expanded.

D: .; J: TRBJ1-2; V: TRBV20-1; size: once; DNA: TGCGGCTTAATTAGTCGGGACGGAGCTAACTATGGCTACACCTTC; CDR3: CGLISRDGANYGYTF
D: TRBD2; J: TRBJ2-2; V: TRBV27; size: once; DNA: TGTGCCAGCAGTTTATCGGGTCTAGCGGGAGTCGCGGGCACCGGGGAGCTGTTTTTT; CDR3: CASSLSGLAGVAGTGELFF
D: .; J: TRBJ2-5; V: TRBV5-5; size: .; DNA: TGTGCCAGCAGCTTCGACCCTGCTAGAGCTCAAGAGACCCAGTACTTC; CDR3: CASSFDPARAQETQYF
D: .; J: TRBJ2-5; V: TRBV2; size: .; DNA: TGTGCCAGCAGTGGGGCCCGCGTTCCCCAAGAGACCCAGTACTTC; CDR3: CASSGARVPQETQYF
D: .; J: TRBJ2-1; V: TRBV29-1; size: few; DNA: TGCAGCGTTGGTAGCGGAAGCTCCTACAATGAGCAGTTCTTC; CDR3: CSVGSGSSYNEQFF
D: .; J: TRBJ2-1; V: TRBV9; size: .; DNA: TGTGCCAGCAGCGTAGACTTCGAAAGCTCCTACAATGAGCAGTTCTTC; CDR3: CASSVDFESSYNEQFF
D: .; J: TRBJ2-7; V: TRBV28; size: few; DNA: TGTGCCAGCAGTGGAGGGTGGGGGTACGAGCAGTACTTC; CDR3: CASSGGWGYEQYF
D: .; J: TRBJ2-5; V: TRBV10-3; size: .; DNA: TGTGCCATCGGCGTAGCGACAGAGACCCAGTACTTC; CDR3: CAIGVATETQYF
D: .; J: TRBJ2-7; V: TRBV5-5; size: few; DNA: TGTGCCAGCAGCTTTTATAGGGACGAGCAGTACTTC; CDR3: CASSFYRDEQYF
D: TRBD1; J: TRBJ2-2; V: TRBV12-3/TRBV12-4; size: .; DNA: TGTGCCAGCAGCTTATTCGCAGGGGGCGGGGAGCTGTTTTTT; CDR3: CASSLFAGGGELFF
D: TRBD1; J: TRBJ2-7; V: TRBV10-3; size: .; DNA: TGTGCCATCAGGGAACAGGGGGTCGACGAGCAGTACTTC; CDR3: CAIREQGVDEQYF
D: TRBD2; J: TRBJ2-1; V: TRBV20-1; size: .; DNA: TGCAGTGCTAAACGGACTAGCAGATACAATGAGCAGTTCTTC; CDR3: CSAKRTSRYNEQFF
D: .; J: TRBJ2-7; V: TRBV28; size: .; DNA: TGTGCCAGCACCCTCACAGGGACGAACTACGAGCAGTACTTC; CDR3: CASTLTGTNYEQYF
D: .; J: TRBJ2-1; V: TRBV7-2; size: many; DNA: TGTGCCAGCAGCTTTTTCTGGCAGCGAAGCGTGCACAATGAGCAGTTCTTC; CDR3: CASSFFWQRSVHNEQFF
D: .; J: TRBJ2-2; V: TRBV29-1; size: few; DNA: TGCAGCGTCCACCGGGGAACCGGGGAGCTGTTTTTT; CDR3: CSVHRGTGELFF
D: .; J: TRBJ2-5; V: TRBV29-1; size: few; DNA: TGCAGCGTTGAAACAGGGAGGAAAGTGACCCAGTACTTC; CDR3: CSVETGRKVTQYF
D: TRBD2; J: TRBJ2-3; V: TRBV20-1; size: .; DNA: TGCAGTGCTCATAGCGGGAAGGGCACAGATACGCAGTATTTT; CDR3: CSAHSGKGTDTQYF
D: .; J: TRBJ1-2; V: TRBV10-3; size: .; DNA: TGTGCCATCAGTGAGTCCAACTATGGCTACACCTTC; CDR3: CAISESNYGYTF
D: TRBD2; J: TRBJ2-5; V: TRBV4-1; size: .; DNA: TGCGCCAGCAGCCAGGGATCGCTAGCGGGACTCCAAGAGACCCAGTACTTC; CDR3: CASSQGSLAGLQETQYF
D: .; J: TRBJ2-3; V: TRBV6-5; size: few; DNA: TGTGCCAGCAGTTGGGACTTCACAGATACGCAGTATTTT; CDR3: CASSWDFTDTQYF